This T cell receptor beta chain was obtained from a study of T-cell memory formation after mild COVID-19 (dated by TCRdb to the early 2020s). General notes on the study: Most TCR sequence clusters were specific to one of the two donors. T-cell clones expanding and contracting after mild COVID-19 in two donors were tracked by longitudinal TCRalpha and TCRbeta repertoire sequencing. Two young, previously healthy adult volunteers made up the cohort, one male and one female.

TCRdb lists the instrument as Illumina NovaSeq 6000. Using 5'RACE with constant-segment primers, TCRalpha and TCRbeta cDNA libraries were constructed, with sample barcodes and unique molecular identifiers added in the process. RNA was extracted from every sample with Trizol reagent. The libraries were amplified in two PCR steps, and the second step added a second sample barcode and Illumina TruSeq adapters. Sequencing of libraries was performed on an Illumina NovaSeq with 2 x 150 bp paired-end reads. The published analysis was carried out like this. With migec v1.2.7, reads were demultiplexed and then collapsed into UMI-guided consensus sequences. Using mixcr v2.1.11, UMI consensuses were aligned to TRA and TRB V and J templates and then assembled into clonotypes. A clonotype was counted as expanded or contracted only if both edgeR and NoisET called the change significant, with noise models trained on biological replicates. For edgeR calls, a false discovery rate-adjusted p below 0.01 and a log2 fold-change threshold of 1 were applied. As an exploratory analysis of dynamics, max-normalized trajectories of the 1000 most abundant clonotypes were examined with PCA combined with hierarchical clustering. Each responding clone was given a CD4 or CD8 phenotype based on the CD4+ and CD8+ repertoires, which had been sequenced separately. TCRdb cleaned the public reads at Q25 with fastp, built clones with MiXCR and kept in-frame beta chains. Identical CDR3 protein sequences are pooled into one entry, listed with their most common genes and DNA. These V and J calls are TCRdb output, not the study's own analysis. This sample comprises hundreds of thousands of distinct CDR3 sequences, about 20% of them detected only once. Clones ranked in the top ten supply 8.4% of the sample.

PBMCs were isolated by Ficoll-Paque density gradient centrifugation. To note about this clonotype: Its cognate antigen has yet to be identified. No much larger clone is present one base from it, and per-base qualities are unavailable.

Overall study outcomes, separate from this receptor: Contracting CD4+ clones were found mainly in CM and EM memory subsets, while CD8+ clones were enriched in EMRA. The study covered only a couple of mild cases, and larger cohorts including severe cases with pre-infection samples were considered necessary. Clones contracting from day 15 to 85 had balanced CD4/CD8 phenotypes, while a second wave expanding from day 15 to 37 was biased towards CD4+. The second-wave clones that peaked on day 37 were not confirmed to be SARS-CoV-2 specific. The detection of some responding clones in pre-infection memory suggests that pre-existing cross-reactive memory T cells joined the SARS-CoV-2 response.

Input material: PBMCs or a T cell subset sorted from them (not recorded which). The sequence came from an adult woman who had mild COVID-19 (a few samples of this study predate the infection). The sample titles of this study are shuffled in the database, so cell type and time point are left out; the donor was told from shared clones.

The encoded CDR3 is CATTGGPSTDTQYF. The sequenced DNA: TGTGCCACGACGGGGGGGCCCAGCACAGATACGCAGTATTTT. In this chain, TRBV7-9 is recombined with TRBJ2-3; 8 nucleotides in the junction match TRBD2. There are 14 amino acids in the CDR3, from cysteine to phenylalanine inclusive. Solely the CDR3 DNA is kept, with 42 bases framed from the first base. CDR1 and CDR2 (SEHNR, FQNEAQ) derive from the germline V gene (reference sequence). Trimming accounts for 10 bases at V and 0 bases at J, while the number of junction bases matched to no gene is 6.